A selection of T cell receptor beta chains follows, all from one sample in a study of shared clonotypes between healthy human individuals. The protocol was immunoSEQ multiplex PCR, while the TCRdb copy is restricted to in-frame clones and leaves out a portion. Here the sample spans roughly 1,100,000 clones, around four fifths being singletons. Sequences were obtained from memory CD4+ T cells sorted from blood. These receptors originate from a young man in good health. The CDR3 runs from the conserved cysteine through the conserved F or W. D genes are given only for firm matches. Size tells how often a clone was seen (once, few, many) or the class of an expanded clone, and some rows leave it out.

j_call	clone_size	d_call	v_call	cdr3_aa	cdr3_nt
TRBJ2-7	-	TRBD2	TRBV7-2	CASSVAGGAYEQYF	TGTGCCAGCAGCGTAGCGGGGGGGGCCTACGAGCAGTACTTC
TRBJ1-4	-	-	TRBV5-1	CASSLAGHGLAEKLFF	TGCGCCAGCAGCTTGGCGGGGCATGGGTTAGCTGAAAAACTGTTTTTT
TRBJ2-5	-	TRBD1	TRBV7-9	CASSFTGGRETQYF	TGTGCCAGCAGCTTCACAGGGGGCAGGGAGACCCAGTACTTC
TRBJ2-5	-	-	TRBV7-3	CASSLTPQGRETQYF	TGTGCCAGCAGCTTAACGCCCCAGGGTCGGGAGACCCAGTACTTC
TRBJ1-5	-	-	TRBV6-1	CASNRNQPQHF	TGTGCCAGCAATAGAAATCAGCCCCAGCATTTT
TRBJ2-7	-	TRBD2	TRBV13	CASSLGRWREATYEQYF	TGTGCCAGCAGCTTAGGAAGGTGGCGGGAGGCAACCTACGAGCAGTACTTC
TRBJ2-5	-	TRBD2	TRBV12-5	CASGLRRLAGGQETQYF	TGTGCTAGTGGTTTGCGCCGACTAGCGGGAGGGCAAGAGACCCAGTACTTC
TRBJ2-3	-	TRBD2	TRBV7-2	CASSLLASGGTDTQYF	TGTGCCAGCAGCTTACTGGCTAGCGGGGGGACAGATACGCAGTATTTT
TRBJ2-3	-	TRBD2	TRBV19	CASSMVSGRDTQYF	TGTGCCAGTAGTATGGTTAGCGGGAGAGATACGCAGTATTTT
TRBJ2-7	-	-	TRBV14	CASSQSITGPSYEQYF	TGTGCCAGCAGCCAATCTATAACGGGGCCCTCCTACGAGCAGTACTTC
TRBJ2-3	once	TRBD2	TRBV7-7	CASSLGLAGSTDTQYF	TGTGCTAGCAGCTTGGGACTAGCGGGCAGCACAGATACGCAGTATTTT
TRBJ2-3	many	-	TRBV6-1	CASRDRSTDTQYF	TGTGCCAGCAGAGACAGGAGCACAGATACGCAGTATTTT
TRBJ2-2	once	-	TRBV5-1	CASSFLTGSRELFF	TGCGCCAGCAGCTTTCTTACAGGTAGCCGGGAGCTGTTTTTT
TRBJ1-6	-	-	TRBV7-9	CASSSDSVSYNSPLHF	TGTGCCAGCAGCTCCGACAGCGTCTCCTATAATTCACCCCTCCACTTT
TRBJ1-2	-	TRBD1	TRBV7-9	CASSLVTPTRTGYGYTF	TGTGCCAGCAGCTTAGTTACCCCAACCAGGACAGGATATGGCTACACCTTC
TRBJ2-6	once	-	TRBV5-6	CASSPGRTGANVLTF	TGTGCCAGCAGCCCAGGGCGAACTGGGGCCAACGTCCTGACTTTC
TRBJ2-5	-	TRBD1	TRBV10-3	CAISEGQGLQETQYF	TGTGCCATCAGTGAGGGACAGGGGCTCCAAGAGACCCAGTACTTC
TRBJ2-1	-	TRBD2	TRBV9	CASSVVGGRSWEQFF	TGTGCCAGCAGCGTAGTGGGCGGGAGGTCGTGGGAGCAGTTCTTC
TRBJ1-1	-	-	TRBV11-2	CASAGAGRNTEAFF	TGTGCCAGCGCAGGGGCAGGGCGGAACACTGAAGCTTTCTTT
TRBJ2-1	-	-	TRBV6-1	CASSLRGGANEQFF	TGTGCCAGCAGCCTGAGGGGGGGCGCGAATGAGCAGTTCTTC
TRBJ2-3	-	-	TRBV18	CASSPAGTDTQYF	TGTGCCAGCTCACCAGCGGGCACAGATACGCAGTATTTT
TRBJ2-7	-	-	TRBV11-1	CASSLYGNFIYYEQYF	TGTGCCAGCAGCTTATACGGGAACTTTATATACTACGAGCAGTACTTC
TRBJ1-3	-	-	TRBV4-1	CASSNNMAGNTIYF	TGCGCCAGCAGCAACAATATGGCAGGAAACACCATATATTTT
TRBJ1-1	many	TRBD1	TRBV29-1	CSGLIGTGGTEAFF	TGCAGCGGTCTGATAGGGACAGGGGGCACTGAAGCTTTCTTT
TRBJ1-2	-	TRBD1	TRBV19	CASSTPLLVPGQGRANYGYTF	TGTGCCAGTAGTACCCCTCTACTCGTCCCGGGACAGGGAAGAGCTAACTATGGCTACACCTTC
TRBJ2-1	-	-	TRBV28	CASSPPGNPGANEQFF	TGTGCCAGCAGTCCCCCAGGGAACCCCGGGGCAAACGAGCAGTTCTTC
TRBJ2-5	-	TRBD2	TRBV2	CASKASGVFSGETQYF	TGTGCCAGCAAGGCCAGCGGGGTCTTTTCAGGAGAGACCCAGTACTTC
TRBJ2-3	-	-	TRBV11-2	CASSLKPGSGDTQYF	TGTGCCAGCAGCTTAAAACCAGGAAGTGGGGATACGCAGTATTTT
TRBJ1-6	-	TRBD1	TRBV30	CAWKISGGRSPLHF	TGTGCCTGGAAAATCTCAGGGGGAAGGTCACCCCTCCACTTT
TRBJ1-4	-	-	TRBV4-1	CASSQEFVEKLFF	TGCGCCAGCAGCCAAGAGTTTGTCGAAAAACTGTTTTTT
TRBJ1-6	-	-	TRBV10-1	CASSESQGNSPLHF	TGCGCCAGCAGTGAGTCACAGGGTAATTCACCCCTCCACTTT
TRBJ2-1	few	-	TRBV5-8	CASTSGLYYNEQFF	TGTGCCAGCACCTCGGGACTTTACTACAATGAGCAGTTCTTC